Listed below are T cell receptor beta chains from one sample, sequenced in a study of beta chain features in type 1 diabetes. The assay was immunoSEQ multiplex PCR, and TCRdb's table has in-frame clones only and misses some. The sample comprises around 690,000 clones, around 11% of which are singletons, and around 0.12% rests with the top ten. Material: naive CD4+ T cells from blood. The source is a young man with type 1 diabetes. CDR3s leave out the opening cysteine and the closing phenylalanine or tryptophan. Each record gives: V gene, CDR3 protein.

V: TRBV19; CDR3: ASTPDRGPSQPQH
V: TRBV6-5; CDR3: ASSYGGPGTGELF
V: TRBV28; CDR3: ASSLFGPGSSYNEQF
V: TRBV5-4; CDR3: ASSLAVWGKETQY
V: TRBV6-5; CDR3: AAGTSGEGIQY
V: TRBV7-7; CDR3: ASSVGRGGTDTQY
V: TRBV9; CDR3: ASSVRDRSNEKLF
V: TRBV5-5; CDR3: ASTVQGGNQPQH
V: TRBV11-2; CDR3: ASSSEKRVMGQSYEQY
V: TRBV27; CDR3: ASSSTFLAGIHNEQF
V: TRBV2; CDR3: ASSVDRAYT
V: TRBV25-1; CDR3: ASTSLAGGQETQY
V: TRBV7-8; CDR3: ASSLVSGGRSNQPQH
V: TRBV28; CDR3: ASSLSGQGANEQY
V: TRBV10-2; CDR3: ASSESGQMQPQH
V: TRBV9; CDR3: ASSPRTGGTGELF
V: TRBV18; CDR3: ASSPPTRGTQY
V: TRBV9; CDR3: ASSVGSYGYT
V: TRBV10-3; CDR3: AISESVGGYSNQPQH
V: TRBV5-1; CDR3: ASSFEPGTGNYGYT
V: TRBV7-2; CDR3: ASSLTGGSYNSPLH
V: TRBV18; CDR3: ASSPRGSYNEQF
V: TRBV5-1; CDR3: ASSLNVGGTNEKLF
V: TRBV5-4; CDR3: ASSYIGTDTQY
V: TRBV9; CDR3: ASSLGGQMNTEAF
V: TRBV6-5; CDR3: ASSYGRWNYEQY
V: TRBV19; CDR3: ASRSTGEENIQY
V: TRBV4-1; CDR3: ASGSLRSGNTIY
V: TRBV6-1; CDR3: ASTRDGSLYEQY
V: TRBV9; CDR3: ASSIRQGGNQPQH
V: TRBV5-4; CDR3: ASSLKGSQTGELF
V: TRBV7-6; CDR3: ASSAGQPNTEAF
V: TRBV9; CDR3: ASSVDSQGATAF
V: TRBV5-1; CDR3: ASSLGTSGARETQY
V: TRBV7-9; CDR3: ATQLTTFGDSPLH
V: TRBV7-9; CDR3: ASSLMQGDYGYT
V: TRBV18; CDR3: ASSPGPRDEQF
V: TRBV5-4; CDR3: ASSDDINTEAF
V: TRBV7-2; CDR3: ASSLTGGDGQPQH
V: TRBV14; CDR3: ASSQGTGSGYGYT
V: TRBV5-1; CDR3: ASSPGRGNAYNEQF
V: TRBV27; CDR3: ASRAQGIWGYT
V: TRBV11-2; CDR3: ASSLRDRTYEQY